This entry concerns a single TCR beta chain. CDR1 is SNHLY, CDR2 FYNNEI, per germline. After removal of 5 bases from V and 5 bases from J, the junction contained 4 bases not matched to a gene. The CDR3 is 14 amino acids. The data originate from a study of blood T cell repertoires in COVID-19. At the level of the study: Nucleic acid was either cDNA or gDNA, and it came from T cells, B-cell-depleted T cells, or PBMCs.

Assay: immunoSEQ multiplex PCR; the TCRdb copy retains only in-frame clones and omits some. The profile covers 300,000 to 450,000 clones, with roughly four fifths appearing a single time and 1.1% taken by the ten largest. Sequenced input: peripheral blood. The genes are TRBV2 and TRBJ1-5; 9 bases map to TRBD1. This clonotype was sampled from a human donor with acute or convalescent COVID-19. The donor label of this sample is uncertain. CDR3 in DNA: TGTGCCAGCAGTCGTGGACAGGGGCATCAGCCCCAGCATTTT. It is translated as CASSRGQGHQPQHF.